Below, 32 T cell receptor beta chains from the same sample are listed, as sequenced in a study of T cell repertoires in cytomegalovirus infection. TCRdb analysed the reads with MiXCR anew, one entry per CDR3 protein. The table shows 200,000 to 300,000 distinct CDR3 sequences, with approximately 9.1% occurring only once. The sequencing sample was made of PBMCs. These TCRs come from a human donor in good health (CMV status not recorded). Some clones in this sample may be carry-over from other donors' samples.

This clonotype was picked up a small number of times. The chain recombines TRBV4-3 with TRBJ2-7, with 7 positions matching TRBD1. The V gene's germline CDR1 is LGHNA and CDR2 YSLEER. The CDR3 is 18 residues long. V shed 6 bases and J 0 bases; nucleotides not matched to a gene: 17. The CDR3 DNA reads TGCGCCAGCAGACCGAACAGGGGTTGGAACCCTAGCTCCTACGAGCAGTACTTC. It specifies CASRPNRGWNPSSYEQYF.

Ten or more counts support this clonotype. The chain has TRBV28 and TRBJ2-4; 9 positions match TRBD1. There are 17 residues in the CDR3. V lost 2 bases, J lost 2 bases, and 7 bases stayed unmatched. Germline CDR1 MDHEN, CDR2 SYDVKM. The CDR3 loop reads CASSLTGQGLTKNIQYF. The CDR3 DNA sequence: TGTGCCAGCAGTTTAACGGGACAGGGTTTAACCAAAAACATTCAGTACTTC.

This clonotype was observed many times. The V and J genes are TRBV7-4 and TRBJ2-7; D is unresolved. CDR1 and CDR2 from the germline V gene are SGHVT and SQSDAQ. The CDR3 has 12 amino acids. V dropped 4 bases and J dropped 2 bases, with 6 bases sitting between them. As DNA, the CDR3 is TGTGCCAGCAGCTCTCCCACCTACGAGCAGTACTTC. Amino acid sequence: CASSSPTYEQYF.

This clonotype was picked up many times. The gene calls are TRBV7-9 and TRBJ1-1; TRBD1 agrees at 7 bases. Germline V gene lookup returns CDR1 SEHNR and CDR2 FQNEAQ (reference sequence). The CDR3 consists of 15 residues. The V and J ends lost 5 bases and 1 base, in that order; junction bases with no gene match: 7. CDR3 sequence reads: CASSLEDRRNTEAFF. The CDR3 DNA is TGTGCCAGCAGCCTTGAGGACAGGAGGAACACTGAAGCTTTCTTT.

There are many counts of this clonotype. V is TRBV12-3 or TRBV12-4 and J is TRBJ2-7, with D unclear. CDR3 length: 13 residues. V gave up 5 bases and J gave up 3 bases, with 11 bases separating them. CDR3: CASSPPTGYEQYF. The CDR3 nucleotides are TGTGCCAGCAGTCCCCCGACGGGCTACGAGCAGTACTTC.

This clonotype was picked up many times. The rearrangement joins TRBV20-1 to TRBJ2-3; 11 nucleotides align to TRBD1. Trimming cost V 3 bases and J 4 bases; bases outside gene matches: 6. This CDR3 comprises 15 residues. Germline V gene lookup returns CDR1 DFQATT and CDR2 SNEGSKA (reference sequence). The CDR3 coding sequence is TGCAGTGCTAGGGACAGGGGGCGCATCGCAGATACGCAGTATTTT. This sequence encodes CSARDRGRIADTQYF.

This clonotype was counted a few times. The rearrangement links TRBV20-1 to TRBJ2-3; TRBD1 matches 12 bases. CDR1 and CDR2 from the germline V gene are DFQATT and SNEGSKA (reference sequence). Germline trimming cut 1 base from V and 5 bases from J; bases unmatched to any gene: 7. The CDR3 consists of 16 residues. The CDR3 DNA sequence: TGCAGTGCTAGAGGCTCGGGACAGGGGGCGAGAGATACGCAGTATTTT. Protein: CSARGSGQGARDTQYF.

This clonotype has just a few counts. The chain recombines TRBV19 with TRBJ2-2; no definite D call. This CDR3 region has 14 residues. Germline CDR1 is LNHDA and CDR2 is SQIVND (reference sequence). V was cut by 1 base and J by 6 bases, with 9 bases left in between. The chain's CDR3 is CASSIGYSAGELFF. The CDR3 DNA reads TGTGCCAGTAGTATAGGATACTCAGCCGGGGAGCTGTTTTTT.

A single count supports this clonotype. The chain carries TRBV30 and TRBJ1-2; perhaps TRBD1 as D (5 bases). The germline V and J ends were trimmed by 2 bases and 5 bases, with 12 bases remaining between them. Looked up from germline, CDR1 is GTSNPN and CDR2 is SVGIG (reference sequence). CDR3 length equals 13 residues. The DNA of the CDR3 is TGTGCCTGGAGTAGAGGGGCCGTATATGGCTACACCTTC. It encodes CAWSRGAVYGYTF.

The chain uses TRBV25-1 and TRBJ2-1, with a tentative D call TRBD1 (6 bases). This CDR3 comprises 13 residues. The germline CDR1 and CDR2 sequences are MGHDK and SYGVNS. Trimming removed 6 bases from V and 6 bases from J, with 12 bases in between. CDR3 residues: CASRGHGRNEQFF. Here the CDR3 DNA reads TGTGCCAGCAGGGGACACGGGCGCAATGAGCAGTTCTTC. Full variable domain (rest looked up from reference TRBV25-1 and TRBJ2-1): EADIYQTPRYLVIGTGKKITLECSQTMGHDKMYWYQQDPGMELHLIHYSYGVNSTEKGDLSSESTVSRIRTEHFPLTLESARPSHTSQYLCASRGHGRNEQFFGPGTRLTVL.

This clonotype was seen ten or more times. V is TRBV20-1 and J is TRBJ1-1; D not resolved. The V gene's germline CDR1 is DFQATT and CDR2 SNEGSKA (reference sequence). V gave up 3 bases and J gave up 1 base, with 3 bases separating them. CDR3 length: 11 residues. In nucleotides, the CDR3 is TGCAGTGCTAGGAGGAACACTGAAGCTTTCTTT. Translating it yields CSARRNTEAFF.

The sample holds a few counts of this clonotype. This may be a read error: a much more frequent sequence differs by one nucleotide. This chain links TRBV20-1 with TRBJ1-1, with D unresolved. This CDR3 has 14 amino acids. Germline CDR1 DFQATT, CDR2 SNEGSKA (reference sequence). V lost 6 bases, J lost 4 bases, and 18 bases lay in between. This CDR3 reads CSAPVGDWVTEAFF. Here the CDR3 DNA reads TGCAGTGCCCCGGTCGGAGACTGGGTCACTGAAGCTTTCTTT.

At least ten counts were recorded for this clonotype. This chain connects TRBV7-9 to TRBJ2-5; 12 nucleotides line up with TRBD2. Unmatched junction bases numbered 11, after V lost 4 bases and J lost 2 bases. This CDR3 is built from 18 residues. CDR1 and CDR2 (germline): SEHNR, FQNEAQ (reference sequence). DNA for the CDR3: TGTGCCAGCAGCTCCCTGCGGTCTAGCGGGGGGGTACAAGAGACCCAGTACTTC. Its protein is CASSSLRSSGGVQETQYF.

There are many counts of this clonotype. The V call is TRBV5-5, the J call TRBJ2-3, with TRBD2 matching over 10 bases. V shed 0 bases and J 1 base; nucleotides not matched to a gene: 5. CDR1 is SGHKS, CDR2 YYEKEE, per germline (reference sequence). The CDR3 spans 17 residues. The CDR3 DNA sequence: TGTGCCAGCAGCTTGGATCCCGGGACTAGCGGCACAGATACGCAGTATTTT. It encodes CASSLDPGTSGTDTQYF.

This clonotype appeared a few times. V is TRBV5-5 and J is TRBJ2-1, with unresolved D. The V end lost 0 bases, the J end lost 3 bases, and 7 bases lay between the germline ends. CDR1 SGHKS and CDR2 YYEKEE come from the germline V gene (reference sequence). This CDR3 has 14 residues. The CDR3 sequence is CASSLDGYYNEQFF. In DNA form, the CDR3 reads TGTGCCAGCAGCTTGGACGGCTACTACAATGAGCAGTTCTTC.

The rearrangement joins TRBV27 to TRBJ2-5, with a weak D call TRBD1 (7 bases). In germline, CDR1 is MNHEY, CDR2 SMNVEV (reference sequence). The CDR3 length is 15 residues. The V and J ends lost 5 bases and 2 bases respectively, with 15 bases between them. The chain's CDR3 is CASSPGRDRQETQYF. CDR3 coding DNA: TGTGCCAGCAGTCCTGGGCGGGACAGACAAGAGACCCAGTACTTC.

This clonotype was observed at least ten times. This sequence joins TRBV7-2 and TRBJ2-3; 7 bases are shared with TRBD2. This CDR3 is built from 16 residues. Germline V gives CDR1 SGHTA, CDR2 FQGNSA. The V segment lost 3 bases and the J segment 1 base; nucleotides outside the gene matches: 7. The CDR3 sequence is CASSFRTSVRTDTQYF. The CDR3 DNA reads TGTGCCAGCAGCTTCCGAACTAGCGTCCGCACAGATACGCAGTATTTT. The full variable domain, in which reference TRBV7-2 and TRBJ2-3 provide the parts outside the CDR3, is GAGVSQSPSNKVTEKGKDVELRCDPISGHTALYWYRQSLGQGLEFLIYFQGNSAPDKSGLPSDRFSAERTGGSVSTLTIQRTQQEDSAVYLCASSFRTSVRTDTQYFGPGTRLTVL.

This clonotype was detected many times. The chain is built from TRBV19 and TRBJ2-6; D is ambiguous. Trimming took off 7 bases at V and 0 bases at J, with 13 bases between the two ends. The CDR3 extends over 16 amino acids. The V gene's germline CDR1 is LNHDA and CDR2 SQIVND (reference sequence). CDR3 residues: CASMRSLISGANVLTF. The CDR3 region has the DNA TGTGCCAGTATGAGGAGCTTGATCTCTGGGGCCAACGTCCTGACTTTC.

Ten or more counts support this clonotype. The chain is built from TRBV7-2 and TRBJ2-7, with D possibly TRBD2 on 6 matching bases. The CDR3 length is 14 residues. Looked up from germline, CDR1 is SGHTA and CDR2 is FQGNSA. Trimming cost V 5 bases and J 4 bases, with 15 bases left between them. Here the CDR3 reads CASSPTGVLYEQYF. The CDR3 DNA reads as TGTGCCAGCAGCCCTACGGGGGTTCTGTACGAGCAGTACTTC.

This clonotype was observed at least ten times. The V call is TRBV11-2, the J call TRBJ2-5, with D maybe TRBD1 (6 bases). There are 14 residues in the CDR3. Between the trimmed V and J ends, which lost 5 bases and 3 bases, there was a span of 13 bases. Germline V gives CDR1 SGHAT, CDR2 FQNNGV. The CDR3, as DNA: TGTGCCAGCAGCCCAGTTACAGGGAAAGAGACCCAGTACTTC. Residues: CASSPVTGKETQYF.

This clonotype was recorded at least ten times. This chain joins TRBV6-2 or TRBV6-3 and TRBJ2-2, with 10 bases aligning to TRBD2. The germline gives CDR1 MNHEY, CDR2 SVGEGT. The CDR3 consists of 14 residues. V shed 4 bases, J shed 5 bases, and the junction held 1 base outside the gene matches. CDR3: CASSLTSGTGELFF. The DNA for the CDR3 is TGTGCCAGCAGTTTGACTAGCGGGACCGGGGAGCTGTTTTTT.

This clonotype was counted a few times. The chain links TRBV19 to TRBJ2-1, with TRBD2 identical over 14 bases. This CDR3 comprises 16 residues. The germline CDR1 and CDR2 sequences are LNHDA and SQIVND (reference sequence). The J segment lost 8 bases and the V segment lost 6 bases, leaving 9 bases of the junction unmatched. DNA for the CDR3: TGTGCCAGTAGCGCGACGGGGACTAGCGGGAGCCATGAGCAGTTCTTC. Translated, it gives CASSATGTSGSHEQFF.

Ten or more counts support this clonotype. The chain links TRBV28 to TRBJ1-1; the D gene is possibly TRBD1 (5 bases). In germline, CDR1 is MDHEN, CDR2 SYDVKM. Trimming left V 6 bases short and J 9 bases short, with 17 bases between. The CDR3 runs to 13 residues. CDR3 sequence (DNA): TGTGCCAGCAGCCCCTCGTTAAGGGGAAAAGCTTTCTTT. Residues: CASSPSLRGKAFF.

Only a few counts were recorded for this clonotype. This rearrangement joins TRBV5-1 to TRBJ2-5; perhaps TRBD2 as D (5 bases). The CDR3 has 12 residues. Germline CDR1 SGHRS, CDR2 YFSETQ. The germline V and J ends were trimmed by 4 bases and 7 bases, with 11 bases remaining between them. The chain's CDR3 is CASSTGEGTQYF. CDR3 DNA: TGCGCCAGCAGCACCGGGGAAGGGACCCAGTACTTC. Complete variable domain (other parts from reference TRBV5-1 and TRBJ2-5): KAGVTQTPRYLIKTRGQQVTLSCSPISGHRSVSWYQQTPGQGLQFLFEYFSETQRNKGNFPGRFSGRQFSNSRSEMNVSTLELGDSALYLCASSTGEGTQYFGPGTRLLVL.

This clonotype was recorded at least ten times. The chain is built from TRBV7-8 and TRBJ2-2; 7 bases align to TRBD1. Germline CDR1 reads SGHVS; CDR2 reads FQNEAQ. The CDR3 extends over 14 amino acids. The junction had 2 bases not matched to a gene; V was cut back by 4 bases and J by 3 bases. CDR3 coding DNA: TGTGCCAGCAGCTCCGGGACAGACACCGGGGAGCTGTTTTTT. Translated, it gives CASSSGTDTGELFF.

This clonotype was counted at least ten times. The J gene is TRBJ2-7, the V gene TRBV7-2; TRBD2 matches at 12 bases. The CDR3 spans 18 residues. Trimming removed 4 bases from V and 2 bases from J; junction bases left unmatched: 12. Germline loops: CDR1 SGHTA, CDR2 FQGNSA. In nucleotides, the CDR3 is TGTGCCAGCAGCTCGCGGAGACTAGCGGGGGCGTCGACCTACGAGCAGTACTTC. It specifies CASSSRRLAGASTYEQYF.

The chain joins TRBV6-2 or TRBV6-3 to TRBJ2-3; D tentatively fits TRBD1 or TRBD2 (5 bases each). Trimming shortened V by 2 bases and J by 2 bases, and 11 bases separated the two germline ends. The CDR3 length is 15 residues. CDR1 and CDR2 from the germline V gene are MNHEY and SVGEGT. CDR3 in amino acids: CASSYVGRATDTQYF. CDR3 coding DNA: TGTGCCAGCAGTTACGTGGGACGGGCCACAGATACGCAGTATTTT.

The rearrangement uses TRBV14 and TRBJ2-5; D gene uncertain. CDR3 length equals 11 residues. The V and J ends lost 4 bases and 14 bases respectively, with 14 bases between them. CDR1 is SGHDN and CDR2 is FVKESK in the germline V gene. The CDR3 DNA reads as TGTGCCAGCAGCCCGTCGACGAGGCTTTACTTC. This translates into CASSPSTRLYF.

This clonotype was found many times. This chain connects TRBV6-2 or TRBV6-3 to TRBJ2-3, with 9 bases fitting TRBD2. The CDR3 sequence is 16 residues long. Germline V lookup: CDR1 MNHEY, CDR2 SVGEGT. V was pared by 6 bases and J by 3 bases, with 10 bases of the junction left unmatched. Here the CDR3 reads CASSPGLARGTDTQYF. CDR3 DNA: TGTGCCAGCAGCCCCGGACTAGCGAGAGGGACAGATACGCAGTATTTT.

This clonotype was counted many times. This chain connects TRBV7-2 to TRBJ2-4; D may be TRBD2 (5 bases). CDR3 length equals 17 residues. CDR1 SGHTA and CDR2 FQGNSA come from the germline V gene. The V and J ends lost 4 bases and 3 bases respectively, with 19 bases between them. CDR3 sequence reads: CASSSGTGAVNKNIQYF. Here the CDR3 DNA reads TGTGCCAGCAGCTCAGGTACTGGAGCGGTCAACAAAAACATTCAGTACTTC.

This clonotype was seen repeatedly, ten times or more. The chain recombines TRBV7-2 with TRBJ1-6, with 7 bases fitting TRBD1. Trimming cost V 5 bases and J 7 bases; bases outside gene matches: 8. Germline CDR1 is SGHTA and CDR2 is FQGNSA. The CDR3 consists of 15 residues. The CDR3 DNA follows: TGTGCCAGCAGCGCTAGACAGGGTGGGAATTCACCCCTCCACTTT. It specifies CASSARQGGNSPLHF.

The J gene is TRBJ1-6, the V gene TRBV10-3, with 7 nucleotides matching TRBD1. The CDR3 length is 13 residues. The V segment lost 8 bases and the J segment 7 bases; nucleotides outside the gene matches: 5. Germline V gene data show CDR1 as ENHRY and CDR2 as SYGVKD. The CDR3 bases are TGTGCCATCGGGACAGACCAAAATTCACCCCTCCACTTT. Translation: CAIGTDQNSPLHF.